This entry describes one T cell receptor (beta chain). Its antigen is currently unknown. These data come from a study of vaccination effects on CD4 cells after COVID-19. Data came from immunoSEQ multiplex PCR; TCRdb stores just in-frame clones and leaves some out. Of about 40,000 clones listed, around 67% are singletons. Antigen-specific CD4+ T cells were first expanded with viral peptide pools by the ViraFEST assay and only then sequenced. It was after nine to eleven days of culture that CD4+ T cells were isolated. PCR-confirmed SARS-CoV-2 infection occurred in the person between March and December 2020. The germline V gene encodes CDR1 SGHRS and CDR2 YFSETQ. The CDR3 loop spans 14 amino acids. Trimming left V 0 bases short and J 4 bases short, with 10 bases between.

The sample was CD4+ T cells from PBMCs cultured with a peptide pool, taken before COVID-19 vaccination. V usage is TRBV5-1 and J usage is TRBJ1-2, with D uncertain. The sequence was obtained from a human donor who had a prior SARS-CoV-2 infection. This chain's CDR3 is CASSLGPTLYGYTF. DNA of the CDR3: TGCGCCAGCAGCTTGGGACCGACCCTCTATGGCTACACCTTC.